A selection of T cell receptor beta chains follows, all from one sample in a study of blood T cell repertoires in COVID-19. Profiled with immunoSEQ multiplex PCR; TCRdb holds only in-frame clones, not every one. The sample shows around 240,000 clones, 75% to 90% of them seen only once. What was sequenced was PBMCs or T cells enriched from blood (not recorded which). The source of these receptors is a woman aged 45-60 years who had recovered from COVID-19. The CDR3 runs from the conserved cysteine through the conserved F or W. Each record gives: clone size, V gene, J gene, D gene, CDR3 DNA, CDR3 protein. The D gene is left open where the match is weak. For some rows the clone size is stated as once, few or many, or as a class when expanded; others skip it.

.	TRBV12-3/TRBV12-4	TRBJ1-1	.	TGTGCCAGCAGTTTAGCCGCGGGGGTCCCAGCTTTCTTT	CASSLAAGVPAFF
.	TRBV30	TRBJ1-4	.	TGTGCCTGGGAGGACGGACAGCGTAATGAAAAACTGTTTTTT	CAWEDGQRNEKLFF
.	TRBV6-5	TRBJ2-7	TRBD2	TGTGCCAGTGACCTAGCGGGAGGGAGATACGAGCAGTACTTC	CASDLAGGRYEQYF
.	TRBV12-3/TRBV12-4	TRBJ1-1	.	TGTGCCAGCAGATTGACGACTTCACGGGCTTTCTTT	CASRLTTSRAFF
.	TRBV28	TRBJ1-3	.	TGTGCCAGCAGTACAGGGTTTGGAAACACCATATATTTT	CASSTGFGNTIYF
.	TRBV5-1	TRBJ1-1	.	TGCGCCAGCAGCGGCCTAGGGCCCCCAGGGGCTGAAGCTTTCTTT	CASSGLGPPGAEAFF
.	TRBV12-3/TRBV12-4	TRBJ1-1	.	TGTGCCAGCAGTTTACTTCCAGGCTCGGCTTTCTTT	CASSLLPGSAFF
.	TRBV28	TRBJ1-5	.	TGTGCCAGCAGTTTGGCGGGATCCCAGCCCCAGCATTTT	CASSLAGSQPQHF
.	TRBV2	TRBJ1-1	.	TGTGCCAGCAGTGTGAACAACCTGAACACTGAAGCTTTCTTT	CASSVNNLNTEAFF
.	TRBV3-1/TRBV3-2	TRBJ1-2	TRBD1	TGTGCCAGCAGCCGAGGCACAGGGGGAGACTATGGCTACACCTTC	CASSRGTGGDYGYTF
.	TRBV5-1	TRBJ1-3	TRBD1	TGCGCCAGCAGCAGGGACAGGGGGGACGGAAACACCATATATTTT	CASSRDRGDGNTIYF
.	TRBV7-6	TRBJ1-1	.	TGTGCCAGCAGCTTAGCATTGGCGGAAATGAACACTGAAGCTTTCTTT	CASSLALAEMNTEAFF
.	TRBV28	TRBJ2-3	TRBD2	TGTGCCAGCAGTTCGGGGAGGGGGACTAGATTCCCAGATACGCAGTATTTT	CASSSGRGTRFPDTQYF
.	TRBV4-1	TRBJ2-2	.	TGCGCCAGCAGCCAAGATTGGAGCTTCCCCGGGGAGCTGTTTTTT	CASSQDWSFPGELFF
.	TRBV28	TRBJ1-2	.	TGTGCCAGCTTTCAGGGAAATGGCTACACCTTC	CASFQGNGYTF
once	TRBV7-8	TRBJ1-1	.	TGTGCCAGCAGCTTCATCTTCGGTTTGAACACTGAAGCTTTCTTT	CASSFIFGLNTEAFF
.	TRBV18	TRBJ2-2	.	TGTGCCAGCTCAAACAACAGGGTCCCCACCGGGGAGCTGTTTTTT	CASSNNRVPTGELFF
.	TRBV18	TRBJ2-7	.	TGTGCCAGCTCACCACCGGGCGGGAACTCCTACGAGCAGTACTTC	CASSPPGGNSYEQYF
.	TRBV7-6	TRBJ2-1	TRBD1	TGTGCCAGCAGCTTAGCTACAGGGGGCGGTGAGCAGTTCTTC	CASSLATGGGEQFF
.	TRBV2	TRBJ2-5	TRBD2	TGTGCCAGCAGTTCCGCGGGAGGGCCCGTTAAGACCCAGTACTTC	CASSSAGGPVKTQYF
.	TRBV27	TRBJ2-2	TRBD1	TGTGCCAGCAGTCGCCCGGGACAGGGCGCCGGGGAGCTGTTTTTT	CASSRPGQGAGELFF
.	TRBV5-4	TRBJ2-1	TRBD1	TGTGCCAGCAGCCCCTCGGGGCAGGGGGCTTACAATGAGCAGTTCTTC	CASSPSGQGAYNEQFF
.	TRBV7-9	TRBJ1-5	TRBD1	TGTGCCAGCAGCTCTGGACAGGGGACCCACAATCAGCCCCAGCATTTT	CASSSGQGTHNQPQHF
.	TRBV7-9	TRBJ2-5	.	TGTGCCAGCACTAATACACAAGAGACCCAGTACTTC	CASTNTQETQYF
.	TRBV3-1/TRBV3-2	TRBJ2-3	.	TGTGCCAGCAGCCAAACCGGGTCTCGGGTGATTGATACGCAGTATTTT	CASSQTGSRVIDTQYF
.	TRBV30	TRBJ1-1	.	TGTGCCTGGAGTGTACCGGGAGGGAAAGCTTTCTTT	CAWSVPGGKAFF
few	TRBV20-1	TRBJ1-2	.	TGCAGTGCTAGTTTGTCAGACTATGGCTACACCTTC	CSASLSDYGYTF